Shown below are 2 T cell receptor beta chains from a single sample sequenced in a study of lung T cells in sarcoidosis with Löfgren's syndrome. TCRdb re-called the reads with MiXCR, one entry per CDR3 protein. Of 15,000 to 25,000 distinct CDR3 sequences listed, 21% are singletons. Sample: CD4+ T cells from bronchoalveolar lavage. The receptors come from a human donor with sarcoidosis (Löfgren's syndrome or another form), or a control subject (not recorded which).

CDR3 bases: TGTGCCAGCAGCGTAGTAGCGGCCCACGGCGCAGATACGCAGTATTTT. Translating it yields CASSVVAAHGADTQYF. The chain employs TRBV9 and TRBJ2-3, with D tentatively TRBD2 (6 bases). This CDR3 has 16 residues. Trimming shortened V by 0 bases and J by 4 bases, and 15 bases separated the two germline ends. Germline CDR1 SGDLS, CDR2 YYNGEE.

In this sample, this clonotype turned up many times. The chain employs TRBV28 and TRBJ2-3, with 11 bases fitting TRBD2. Germline trimming cut 4 bases from V and 4 bases from J; bases unmatched to any gene: 4. Germline CDR1 MDHEN, CDR2 SYDVKM. The CDR3 loop spans 15 amino acids. CDR3 sequence (DNA): TGTGCCAGCAGTTCAATAGCGGGGGGGGCAGATACGCAGTATTTT. Encoded protein: CASSSIAGGADTQYF.